This TCR beta chain was sequenced for a study of breast tumors, draining lymph nodes, adjacent tissues. CDR3 length: 14 residues. Germline values: CDR1 SGHDT, CDR2 YYEEEE. The V and J ends lost 0 bases and 1 base respectively, with 6 bases between them. This clonotype was seen a few times. Via MiXCR, TCRdb re-called the multiplex PCR reads, giving one row per CDR3 protein. The table shows tens of thousands of distinct CDR3 sequences, with 68% occurring only once. The specimen sequenced was tumor-adjacent breast tissue. This TCR was sampled from a female donor with breast cancer. Some clones in this sample may be carry-over from other donors' samples. This chain joins TRBV5-6 and TRBJ2-3, with D unclear. CDR3 bases: TGTGCCAGCAGCTTGGATAGTGGCACAGATACGCAGTATTTT. Its protein is CASSLDSGTDTQYF.